Presented here are 24 T cell receptor beta chains from one specimen sequenced in a study of blood T cell repertoires in COVID-19. Method: immunoSEQ multiplex PCR; TCRdb's copy keeps in-frame clones and lacks some. The repertoire holds 350,000 to 400,000 clones, about 86% seen once, with around 7.4% in the top ten. Sequenced material: peripheral blood. These receptors came from a woman aged 55-70 years with COVID-19, enrolled during active disease.

The chain is built from TRBV20-1 and TRBJ1-4; 7 nucleotides align to TRBD1. Germline V gene lookup returns CDR1 DFQATT and CDR2 SNEGSKA (reference sequence). This CDR3 has 13 residues. The ends lost 3 bases at V and 6 bases at J; junction bases unmatched: 4. DNA for the CDR3: TGCAGTGCTAGTGGAGACAGGGATGAAAAACTGTTTTTT. It codes for CSASGDRDEKLFF.

This clone occurred a few times. V usage is TRBV9 and J usage is TRBJ1-4; D not resolved. V was cut by 0 bases and J by 4 bases, with 4 bases left in between. Germline V gene data show CDR1 as SGDLS and CDR2 as YYNGEE. The CDR3 spans 13 residues. The CDR3 here is CASSVAHNEKLFF. The CDR3 region has the DNA TGTGCCAGCAGCGTAGCCCATAATGAAAAACTGTTTTTT.

The chain employs TRBV3-1 (or the pseudogene TRBV3-2) and TRBJ2-7, with D perhaps TRBD1 (6 bases). V was shortened by 4 bases and J by 0 bases, with 7 bases between the two germline ends. The V gene's germline CDR1 is LGHDT and CDR2 YNNKEL (reference sequence). This CDR3 has 13 residues. The CDR3 DNA reads as TGTGCCAGCAGCCGACAGGACTCCTACGAGCAGTACTTC. Its translation: CASSRQDSYEQYF.

V usage is TRBV7-9 and J usage is TRBJ1-5, with 10 bases aligning to TRBD1. The germline gives CDR1 SEHNR, CDR2 FQNEAQ (reference sequence). The CDR3 totals 18 residues. V shed 6 bases, J shed 0 bases, and the junction held 11 bases outside the gene matches. The CDR3 region is CASSSPGQGIYSNQPQHF. The CDR3 DNA is TGTGCCAGCAGTTCACCGGGACAGGGGATATATAGCAATCAGCCCCAGCATTTT.

The genes are TRBV25-1 and TRBJ1-2, with D tentatively TRBD1 (6 bases). Germline loops: CDR1 MGHDK, CDR2 SYGVNS. V was trimmed by 8 bases and J by 5 bases, leaving 12 bases between them. This CDR3 has 12 amino acids. Written as DNA, the CDR3 is TGTGCCAGCCGGGACGGACAGTATGGCTACACCTTC. Protein sequence: CASRDGQYGYTF.

The chain uses TRBV29-1 and TRBJ1-1, with TRBD1 matching over 7 bases. J lost 3 bases, V lost 6 bases, and 4 bases had no gene match. The V gene's germline CDR1 is SQVTM and CDR2 ANQGSEA. This CDR3 spans 12 amino acids. In nucleotides, the CDR3 is TGCAGCGTGAGACAGGGTGACACTGAAGCTTTCTTT. Amino acids: CSVRQGDTEAFF.

V is TRBV15 and J is TRBJ2-1; maybe TRBD1 (6 bases). CDR1 is LNHNV, CDR2 YYDKDF, per germline (reference sequence). V lost 0 bases, J lost 4 bases, and 25 bases lay in between. The CDR3 spans 20 residues. In nucleotides, the CDR3 is TGTGCCACCAGCAGAGATTCGTGGCGGCTAGACAGGAAACCATACAATGAGCAGTTCTTC. As protein: CATSRDSWRLDRKPYNEQFF.

This rearrangement joins TRBV5-1 to TRBJ2-7; unclear D gene. V was trimmed by 4 bases and J by 7 bases, leaving 15 bases between them. CDR1 is SGHRS, CDR2 YFSETQ, per germline. The CDR3 loop spans 13 amino acids. The CDR3 DNA sequence: TGCGCCAGCAGCGCCACGGTTACTCGGGAGCAGTACTTC. The encoded protein is CASSATVTREQYF.

This chain links TRBV20-1 with TRBJ1-2; D may be TRBD1 (5 bases). The CDR3 extends over 13 amino acids. Trimming cost V 3 bases and J 6 bases, with 14 bases left between them. Germline V gene sequence: CDR1 DFQATT, CDR2 SNEGSKA (reference sequence). CDR3 nucleotide sequence: TGCAGTGCTAGTTTGGCGCTAGGGGATGGCTACACCTTC. Translation gives CSASLALGDGYTF.

The rearrangement links TRBV5-1 to TRBJ1-1; D perhaps matches TRBD1 (5 bases). CDR3 length: 15 amino acids. Trimming cost V 4 bases and J 5 bases, with 18 bases left between them. Germline CDR1 reads SGHRS; CDR2 reads YFSETQ. The CDR3 loop reads CASSLTGTPGTEAFF. CDR3 nucleotides: TGCGCCAGCAGCCTTACCGGGACTCCTGGTACTGAAGCTTTCTTT.

The chain links TRBV6-1 to TRBJ1-6, with D perhaps TRBD1 (5 bases). The CDR3 is made up of 16 amino acids. V gave up 2 bases and J gave up 6 bases, with 14 bases separating them. Germline CDR1 reads MNHNS; CDR2 reads SASEGT. The CDR3 is CASSEKVGRGNSPLHF. In DNA, the CDR3 is TGTGCCAGCAGTGAAAAGGTGGGGCGAGGTAATTCACCCCTCCACTTT.

The chain employs TRBV11-3 and TRBJ1-6; D gene ambiguous. This CDR3 has 13 amino acids. CDR1 is SGHNT and CDR2 is YENEEA in the germline V gene. The V gene lost 2 bases and the J gene lost 7 bases, with 6 bases spanning the gap. The CDR3 nucleotides are TGTGCCAGCAGCTTAATGTCGAATTCACCCCTCCACTTT. Encoded protein: CASSLMSNSPLHF.

The chain joins TRBV11-1 to TRBJ1-2; 8 bases match TRBD1. The CDR3 spans 16 residues. Per the germline V gene, CDR1 is SGHAT and CDR2 is FQDESV (reference sequence). Trimming removed 3 bases from V and 3 bases from J; junction bases left unmatched: 9. CDR3 nucleotide sequence: TGTGCCAGCAGCTTTTCCGCAGGGGGCGCCTACTATGGCTACACCTTC. As protein: CASSFSAGGAYYGYTF.

V gene TRBV5-6 combines with J gene TRBJ1-1; 7 bases fit TRBD1. Germline CDR1 is SGHDT and CDR2 is YYEEEE. V was clipped by 5 bases and J by 7 bases; unmatched bases: 5. The CDR3 loop spans 12 amino acids. As DNA, the CDR3 is TGTGCCAGCAGGCAGGGGGGTGGTGAAGCTTTCTTT. It yields the protein CASRQGGGEAFF.

V usage is TRBV18 and J usage is TRBJ1-2; 7 bases align to TRBD1. This CDR3 contains 16 residues. Germline-derived CDR1 and CDR2 are KGHSH and LQKENI. Trimming took 3 bases from V and 1 from J; bases not matched to a gene: 8. The DNA of the CDR3 is TGTGCCAGCTCACCGACAGGGACTCAGGGTAACTATGGCTACACCTTC. Amino acid sequence: CASSPTGTQGNYGYTF.

The chain carries TRBV7-9 and TRBJ1-5; TRBD1 aligns across 9 bases. Trimming cost V 1 base and J 6 bases; bases outside gene matches: 4. Germline CDR1 and CDR2: SEHNR and FQNEAQ (reference sequence). The CDR3 loop spans 15 amino acids. CDR3 loop: CASSLGGQGSQPQHF. Here the CDR3 DNA reads TGTGCCAGCAGCTTAGGGGGACAGGGAAGTCAGCCCCAGCATTTT. The whole variable domain, filled in from reference TRBV7-9 and TRBJ1-5, reads DTGVSQNPRHKITKRGQNVTFRCDPISEHNRLYWYRQTLGQGPEFLTYFQNEAQLEKSRLLSDRFSAERPKGSFSTLEIQRTEQGDSAMYLCASSLGGQGSQPQHFGDGTRLSIL.

The chain uses TRBV7-6 and TRBJ2-5; tentative D call: TRBD1 (6 bases). Per the germline V gene, CDR1 is SGHVS and CDR2 is FNYEAQ. Trimming pared 1 base from V and 5 bases from J, leaving 14 bases between. This CDR3 has 15 residues. The DNA of the CDR3 is TGTGCCAGCAGCTTAGATTGGGGGCAGGAGGAGACCCAGTACTTC. Translated, it gives CASSLDWGQEETQYF.

This clone was seen just once. The chain combines TRBV5-8 with TRBJ2-7; D gene unclear. In germline, CDR1 is SGHTS, CDR2 YDEGEE. The CDR3 has 11 residues. V was pared by 4 bases and J by 4 bases, with 6 bases between. CDR3 region: CASSIFYEQYF. For the CDR3, the DNA is TGTGCCAGCAGCATATTTTACGAGCAGTACTTC. Full variable domain (outside the CDR3, taken from reference TRBV5-8 and TRBJ2-7): EAGVTQSPTHLIKTRGQQATLRCSPISGHTSVYWYQQALGLGLQFLLWYDEGEERNRGNFPPRFSGRQFPNYSSELNVNALELEDSALYLCASSIFYEQYFGPGTRLTVT.

The chain has TRBV19 and TRBJ1-6; 12 nucleotides align to TRBD1. The CDR3 length is 16 residues. The junction had 7 bases not matched to a gene; V was cut back by 5 bases and J by 8 bases. Per germline, CDR1 LNHDA and CDR2 SQIVND (reference sequence). DNA for the CDR3: TGTGCCAGTAGTTTCGGGACAGGGGGCCTCCATTCACCCCTCCACTTT. It specifies CASSFGTGGLHSPLHF.

The rearrangement links TRBV29-1 to TRBJ2-4; 7 bases line up with TRBD2. V was clipped by 7 bases and J by 6 bases; unmatched bases: 9. Germline V CDR1 and CDR2: SQVTM, ANQGSEA. The CDR3 has 13 amino acids. Here the CDR3 DNA reads TGCAGCGCATCCGGGACTACGAGAAACATTCAGTACTTC. This sequence encodes CSASGTTRNIQYF.

The table lists this clone with a count of one. The V gene is TRBV2, the J gene TRBJ1-1; D remains ambiguous. V lost 8 bases and J 3 bases, leaving 16 bases between the germline ends. This CDR3 spans 14 amino acids. Germline CDR1 is SNHLY and CDR2 is FYNNEI. The CDR3 protein is CASGLRMRDTEAFF. In DNA, the CDR3 is TGTGCCAGCGGCTTAAGGATGCGGGACACTGAAGCTTTCTTT.

The V gene is TRBV11-3, the J gene TRBJ1-1, with D maybe TRBD1 (5 bases). The V end was cut by 7 bases, the J end by 5 bases, with 20 bases between. The germline V gene has CDR1 SGHNT and CDR2 YENEEA. The CDR3 has 15 residues. For the CDR3, the DNA is TGTGCCAGCACCCTAGATCTAGGGGTACCGACTGAAGCTTTCTTT. Its translation: CASTLDLGVPTEAFF.

This chain connects TRBV30 to TRBJ1-1; D not certain. Trimming shortened V by 8 bases and J by 4 bases, and 20 bases separated the two germline ends. This CDR3 comprises 14 residues. Germline CDR1 reads GTSNPN; CDR2 reads SVGIG (reference sequence). This chain's CDR3 is CALDYGHLSTEAFF. CDR3 nucleotide sequence: TGTGCCCTGGACTATGGGCACCTGAGCACTGAAGCTTTCTTT.

V is TRBV4-2 and J is TRBJ1-6; D is undetermined. CDR3 length: 17 amino acids. Trimming took off 1 base at V and 7 bases at J, with 17 bases between the two ends. Germline V lookup: CDR1 LGHNA, CDR2 YNFKEQ. CDR3 sequence: CASSQARRAVTNSPLHF. CDR3 DNA: TGTGCCAGCAGCCAAGCCCGGAGGGCCGTGACAAATTCACCCCTCCACTTT.